This record looks at one TCR beta chain sequence and its context. What it binds is unknown. These data are taken from a study of cytomegalovirus exposure and HLA in healthy donors. The study's findings and limits: Later on, an analysis found that several of the most significant clusters appeared to be linked to common viral pathogens, which included parvovirus B19. In an earlier analysis, productive rearrangement rates for most beta V segments clustered near 87% or 30%.

The PCR used 60 Vbeta and 13 Jbeta primers. Here immunoSEQ multiplex PCR was the method, and the copy in TCRdb shows in-frame clones only, minus some. This repertoire shows approximately 200,000 clones, about 79% found once; its top ten account for 0.08% to 0.1%. The V gene's germline CDR1 is SGHTA and CDR2 FQGNSA. J gave up 8 bases and V 3 bases, and 7 bases lay outside the gene matches. The CDR3 is made up of 14 amino acids. The V call is TRBV7-2, the J call TRBJ1-2; 9 nucleotides agree with TRBD1. The TCR sequence derives from a boy younger than 10 in good health and CMV-seronegative. Specimen: PBMCs. The CDR3 reads CASSFPLQGAGYTF. DNA for the CDR3: TGTGCCAGCAGCTTTCCCTTACAGGGGGCGGGCTACACCTTC.